Included here is one TCR beta chain sequence, with context. How the authors handled the data: Estimated nucleated cell counts came from reference gene primer amplification. Sequencing was performed with immunoSEQ multiplex PCR; in TCRdb, only in-frame clones are kept and a portion is missing. V, J and clone size derive from that table, while D and trimming were established from the DNA sequence. The sample consists of about 130,000 clones, roughly 87% of them appearing once. Those enrolled, adults aged roughly 18 to 100 years, came from 25 or so US areas. This sample stems from a study of blood T cell repertoires in COVID-19. On the study more broadly: The origin of the acute and convalescent COVID-19 samples was the United States, Italy and Spain. Sources were T cells, B-cell-depleted T cells, or PBMCs; the material itself was cDNA or gDNA.

CDR3 size: 16 residues. Losses at the gene ends were 5 bases for V and 7 bases for J; bases not matched to a gene: 8. The germline V gene has CDR1 MNHEY and CDR2 SMNVEV (reference sequence). The sequenced material came from PBMCs or T cells enriched from blood (not recorded which). The receptor was isolated from a man aged 25-45 years who had recovered from COVID-19. The chain uses TRBV27 and TRBJ2-2, with 12 bases matching TRBD1. Here the CDR3 DNA reads TGTGCCAGCAGTAGAGTGGGGACAGGGGGCTTCGGGGAGCTGTTTTTT. Translation: CASSRVGTGGFGELFF.